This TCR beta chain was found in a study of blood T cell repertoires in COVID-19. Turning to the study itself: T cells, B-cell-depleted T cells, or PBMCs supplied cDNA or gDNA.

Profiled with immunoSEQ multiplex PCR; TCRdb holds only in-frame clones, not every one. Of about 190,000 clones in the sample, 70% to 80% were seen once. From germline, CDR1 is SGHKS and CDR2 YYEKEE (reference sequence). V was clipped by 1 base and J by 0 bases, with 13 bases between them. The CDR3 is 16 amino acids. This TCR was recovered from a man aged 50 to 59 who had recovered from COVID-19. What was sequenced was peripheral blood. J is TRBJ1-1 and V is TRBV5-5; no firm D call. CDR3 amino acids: CASSLYPETMNTEAFF. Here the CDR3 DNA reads TGTGCCAGCAGCTTGTATCCAGAAACAATGAACACTGAAGCTTTCTTT.